What follows are 26 T cell receptor beta chains derived from one specimen sequenced in a study of blood T cell repertoires in COVID-19. The method was immunoSEQ multiplex PCR; TCRdb's version includes in-frame clones alone and lacks a portion of them. This sample has tens of thousands of clones; about 88% occur once, and the top ten carry around 4.7%. The sequenced material came from peripheral blood. These receptors all stem from an elderly woman with active COVID-19.

V usage is TRBV29-1 and J usage is TRBJ2-7, with D maybe TRBD1 (6 bases). There are 13 residues in the CDR3. In germline, CDR1 is SQVTM, CDR2 ANQGSEA. Trimming pared 4 bases from V and 1 base from J, leaving 11 bases between. In nucleotides, the CDR3 is TGCAGCGTTGTTCAGGGGCTGTCCTACGAGCAGTACTTC. Protein: CSVVQGLSYEQYF.

The chain recombines TRBV5-4 with TRBJ2-2; TRBD2 matches 12 bases. Germline values: CDR1 SGHNT, CDR2 YYREEE (reference sequence). Losses at the gene ends were 0 bases for V and 4 bases for J; bases not matched to a gene: 4. This CDR3 contains 17 residues. The CDR3 nucleotides are TGTGCCAGCAGCTTGGAGCTAGCGGGAGGGCGCACCGGGGAGCTGTTTTTT. Protein sequence: CASSLELAGGRTGELFF.

The CDR3 sequence is CSAQAGGTNEQYF. The CDR3 nucleotides read TGCAGCGCCCAAGCGGGAGGGACAAACGAGCAGTACTTC. The genes are TRBV29-1 and TRBJ2-7, with 10 bases matching TRBD2. The CDR3 is 13 residues long. The junction had 8 bases not matched to a gene; V was cut back by 7 bases and J by 5 bases. The germline V gene has CDR1 SQVTM and CDR2 ANQGSEA.

This clone was detected once. The CDR3 coding sequence is TGCAGCGTTGGTCGGGAAATGAACACTGAAGCTTTCTTT. Translating it yields CSVGREMNTEAFF. This chain links TRBV29-1 with TRBJ1-1; no firm D call. The V end lost 4 bases, the J end lost 0 bases, and 9 bases lay between the germline ends. This CDR3 is 13 amino acids long. Germline loops: CDR1 SQVTM, CDR2 ANQGSEA. The whole variable domain, filled in from reference TRBV29-1 and TRBJ1-1, reads SAVISQKPSRDICQRGTSLTIQCQVDSQVTMMFWYRQQPGQSLTLIATANQGSEATYESGFVIDKFPISRPNLTFSTLTVSNMSPEDSSIYLCSVGREMNTEAFFGQGTRLTVV.

The chain recombines TRBV7-2 with TRBJ2-1, with 7 bases identical to TRBD1. The CDR3 length is 15 residues. V trimming: 1 base; J trimming: 6 bases; junction bases outside the gene matches: 6. Germline V gene lookup returns CDR1 SGHTA and CDR2 FQGNSA. The CDR3 here is CASSLGQGIGNEQFF. For the CDR3, the DNA is TGTGCCAGCAGCTTAGGACAGGGAATTGGCAATGAGCAGTTCTTC.

The rearrangement uses TRBV7-2 and TRBJ2-1, with 9 bases identical to TRBD2. With 7 bases clipped from V and 0 bases from J, the junction kept 7 bases outside the gene matches. CDR1 is SGHTA, CDR2 FQGNSA, per germline. The CDR3 sequence is 16 residues long. The CDR3 DNA reads as TGTGCCAGCACCTTTAGCGGGAGTGTCTCCTACAATGAGCAGTTCTTC. This sequence encodes CASTFSGSVSYNEQFF.

This clone was observed once. The rearrangement joins TRBV7-8 to TRBJ2-5, with 11 bases aligning to TRBD2. CDR1 and CDR2 (germline): SGHVS, FQNEAQ. V gave up 5 bases and J gave up 5 bases; unmatched junction bases: 7. There are 15 residues in the CDR3. The CDR3 loop is CASSHLAGGGETQYF. The CDR3 DNA is TGTGCCAGCAGCCACCTAGCGGGAGGTGGCGAGACCCAGTACTTC.

The V gene is TRBV6-5, the J gene TRBJ1-3; 7 positions agree with TRBD1. Germline lookup yields CDR1 MNHEY and CDR2 SVGAGI. The V and J ends lost 6 bases and 4 bases, in that order; junction bases with no gene match: 6. The CDR3 spans 14 residues. CDR3 bases: TGTGCCAGCAGCACAACAGGGGCCGGAAACACCATATATTTT. The encoded protein is CASSTTGAGNTIYF.

This rearrangement joins TRBV30 to TRBJ2-3; TRBD2 aligns across 10 bases. The CDR3 sequence is 15 residues long. The J segment lost 1 base and the V segment lost 8 bases, leaving 9 bases of the junction unmatched. Germline loops: CDR1 GTSNPN, CDR2 SVGIG (reference sequence). The CDR3 coding sequence is TGTGCCCTGAACGGAGCGGGAGGGGGCACAGATACGCAGTATTTT. It yields the protein CALNGAGGGTDTQYF. Full variable domain (rest looked up from reference TRBV30 and TRBJ2-3): SQTIHQWPATLVQPVGSPLSLECTVEGTSNPNLYWYRQAAGRGLQLLFYSVGIGQISSEVPQNLSASRPQDRQFILSSKKLLLSDSGFYLCALNGAGGGTDTQYFGPGTRLTVL.

This sequence joins TRBV2 and TRBJ2-7; D not resolved. Deletions cut 3 bases from V and 3 bases from J, with 6 bases between. Germline CDR1 SNHLY, CDR2 FYNNEI. This CDR3 contains 12 residues. CDR3 residues: CASSDTYYEQYF. CDR3 nucleotides: TGTGCCAGCAGTGACACATACTACGAGCAGTACTTC.

The chain joins TRBV7-3 to TRBJ2-5; D call uncertain. The CDR3 consists of 13 residues. Trimming removed 5 bases at V and 2 bases at J, with 9 bases between. Germline V gene lookup returns CDR1 SGHTA and CDR2 FQGTGA. The CDR3 DNA follows: TGTGCCAGCAGCCCACAACCTCAAGAGACCCAGTACTTC. Encoded protein: CASSPQPQETQYF.

The chain recombines TRBV18 with TRBJ2-4, with TRBD2 matching 9 bases. The CDR3 covers 14 residues. Per germline, CDR1 KGHSH and CDR2 LQKENI. J gave up 9 bases and V 7 bases, and 10 bases lay outside the gene matches. CDR3 bases: TGTGCCAGCTTAACGACTAGCGGTGGTGGCATTCAGTACTTC. Translating it yields CASLTTSGGGIQYF.

This chain joins TRBV7-3 and TRBJ2-1, with TRBD1 matching 9 bases. The CDR3 covers 14 residues. V gave up 4 bases and J gave up 8 bases; unmatched junction bases: 6. Germline lookup yields CDR1 SGHTA and CDR2 FQGTGA. DNA for the CDR3: TGTGCCAGCAGCTCCACGGGACAGGGTTATGAGCAGTTCTTC. Its protein product is CASSSTGQGYEQFF.

Regarding this clone: This sample also contains other DNA sequences that code for the same CDR3. The chain joins TRBV6-2 or TRBV6-3 to TRBJ2-1; D ambiguous. In germline, CDR1 is MNHEY, CDR2 SVGEGT. V was cut by 3 bases and J by 0 bases, with 9 bases left in between. The CDR3 is made up of 15 amino acids. For the CDR3, the DNA is TGTGCCAGCAGTTATACCAGAAGCTCCTACAATGAGCAGTTCTTC. Translating it yields CASSYTRSSYNEQFF.

The chain couples TRBV28 to TRBJ1-6; 12 positions agree with TRBD1. Germline loops: CDR1 MDHEN, CDR2 SYDVKM. V lost 6 bases to trimming and J lost 6 bases; unmatched junction nucleotides: 3. There are 15 residues in the CDR3. The CDR3 DNA sequence: TGTGCCAGCAGGGGGACAGGGGGCGGTAATTCACCCCTCCACTTT. Translated, it gives CASRGTGGGNSPLHF.

The V call is TRBV18, the J call TRBJ2-1; D perhaps matches TRBD2 (6 bases). CDR1 and CDR2 (germline): KGHSH, LQKENI. The CDR3 has 15 residues. V shed 5 bases and J shed 0 bases, with 11 bases lying between them. The CDR3 DNA reads as TGTGCCAGCTCAGAAGGACTAACCTCCTACAATGAGCAGTTCTTC. Its translation is CASSEGLTSYNEQFF.

This chain connects TRBV5-4 to TRBJ1-2, with D possibly matching TRBD1 (6 bases). The V gene's germline CDR1 is SGHNT and CDR2 YYREEE (reference sequence). The CDR3 runs 14 residues. V was clipped by 4 bases and J by 8 bases, with 18 bases between them. CDR3 DNA: TGTGCCAGCAGCCAAGCGCGACAGGAGGCCGGCTACACCTTC. Translating gives CASSQARQEAGYTF.

CDR3 nucleotide sequence: TGTGCCAGCAGCCATAGCGGGAGGGGGGGCGAGCAGTACTTC. This encodes CASSHSGRGGEQYF. The V and J genes are TRBV7-8 and TRBJ2-7; the match to TRBD2 covers 11 bases. There are 14 residues in the CDR3. Germline values: CDR1 SGHVS, CDR2 FQNEAQ. Unmatched junction bases numbered 6, after V lost 5 bases and J lost 6 bases.

The V and J genes are TRBV28 and TRBJ2-5, with 7 bases lining up with TRBD1. The CDR3 extends over 13 amino acids. V dropped 7 bases and J dropped 4; count of bases not matched to a gene: 6. CDR1 MDHEN and CDR2 SYDVKM come from the germline V gene. CDR3 sequence: CASTDRVRETQYF. Written as DNA, the CDR3 is TGTGCCAGCACAGACAGGGTACGAGAGACCCAGTACTTC.

The V and J genes are TRBV5-4 and TRBJ2-1, with D maybe TRBD2 (6 bases). Looked up from germline, CDR1 is SGHNT and CDR2 is YYREEE (reference sequence). V lost 4 bases and J 4 bases, leaving 18 bases between the germline ends. CDR3 length equals 16 residues. CDR3 sequence reads: CASSLGDPRGYNEQFF. The CDR3 DNA follows: TGTGCCAGCAGCCTGGGGGACCCGCGGGGATACAATGAGCAGTTCTTC. The variable domain in full, with the rest retrieved from reference TRBV5-4 and TRBJ2-1, is ETGVTQSPTHLIKTRGQQVTLRCSSQSGHNTVSWYQQALGQGPQFIFQYYREEENGRGNFPPRFSGLQFPNYSSELNVNALELDDSALYLCASSLGDPRGYNEQFFGPGTRLTVL.

This chain links TRBV3-1 (or the pseudogene TRBV3-2) with TRBJ2-5, with TRBD2 identical over 8 bases. After removal of 3 bases from V and 5 bases from J, the junction contained 8 bases not matched to a gene. Per the germline V gene, CDR1 is LGHDT and CDR2 is YNNKEL (reference sequence). This CDR3 is built from 15 residues. DNA of the CDR3: TGTGCCAGCAGCCAGGCCAGCGGGAGTGGTGAGACCCAGTACTTC. Translation gives CASSQASGSGETQYF.

V gene TRBV7-3 combines with J gene TRBJ2-2, with 9 bases lining up with TRBD1. Germline CDR1 is SGHTA and CDR2 is FQGTGA. This CDR3 has 14 residues. V trimming: 6 bases; J trimming: 3 bases; junction bases outside the gene matches: 2. The CDR3 spells CASRRTGDTGELFF. The CDR3, as DNA: TGTGCCAGCAGACGGACAGGGGACACCGGGGAGCTGTTTTTT.

V usage is TRBV5-4 and J usage is TRBJ2-5; no clear D gene. The germline CDR1 and CDR2 sequences are SGHNT and YYREEE (reference sequence). The germline V and J ends were trimmed by 9 bases and 4 bases, with 16 bases remaining between them. The CDR3 extends over 13 amino acids. The CDR3 loop is CATRSTIAETQYF. The DNA of the CDR3 is TGTGCCACCCGAAGCACTATCGCAGAGACCCAGTACTTC.

This chain joins TRBV6-2 or TRBV6-3 and TRBJ1-2, with unresolved D. The CDR3 extends over 15 amino acids. V shed 2 bases and J shed 0 bases, with 10 bases lying between them. Per germline, CDR1 MNHEY and CDR2 SVGEGT. The CDR3 bases are TGTGCCAGCAGTTACGGTGGGAGTACTAACTATGGCTACACCTTC. Its translation is CASSYGGSTNYGYTF.

J is TRBJ1-3 and V is TRBV3-1 (or the pseudogene TRBV3-2), with 9 bases fitting TRBD1. This CDR3 has 17 residues. Germline V gene data show CDR1 as LGHDT and CDR2 as YNNKEL (reference sequence). With V trimmed by 2 bases and J by 4 bases, 9 bases remained unmatched. CDR3 protein: CASSQSRDRASGNTIYF. The CDR3 bases are TGTGCCAGCAGCCAATCCCGGGACAGGGCTTCCGGAAACACCATATATTTT.

About this clone itself: Other DNA variants within this sample encode the same CDR3. The chain is built from TRBV7-2 and TRBJ2-7, with D unresolved. Between the trimmed V and J ends, which lost 3 bases and 3 bases, there was a span of 6 bases. CDR3 size: 12 residues. Germline CDR1 SGHTA, CDR2 FQGNSA. CDR3 in DNA: TGTGCCAGCAGCTTCTCTATCTACGAGCAGTACTTC. Its translation is CASSFSIYEQYF.